This T cell receptor beta chain is drawn from a study of blood T cell repertoires in COVID-19 (dated by TCRdb to about 2020). Describing the broader study: Samples from collaborators originated in the United States, Italy and Spain and spanned both the acute and convalescent phases of COVID-19. The prospective study material was composed of cDNA or gDNA derived from T cells, B-cell-depleted T cells, or PBMCs. Subjects who had been exposed to COVID-19, were actively infected with it, or had recovered from it provided the deeply sampled blood TCRbeta repertoires that made up the dataset. The repertoires were released in a freely available public database intended as a resource for research on the immune response to SARS-CoV-2. Samples came from the ongoing ImmuneRACE study (first 160 participants) plus 1,254 subjects from 6 global collaborators. The sample metadata nearly always contained a de-identified subject ID, COVID-19 status, age in years and sex. Where available, HLA class I and class II types were obtained from metadata supplied by the sample provider rather than from assay-based typing. Summary of the overall study and its limitations: How much clinical and demographic metadata was included differed by source and by participant, and the metadata was provided uncurated.

Unmatched junction bases come to 7, with V trimmed by 4 bases and J by 5 bases. Sequences ENHRY (CDR1) and SYGVKD (CDR2) are obtained from the germline V gene. CDR3 length: 14 amino acids, cysteine to phenylalanine. The kept DNA is CDR3 alone, 42 bases in frame from the first base. On this clone: Its antigen is not yet known. Per-nucleotide qualities are absent, and no much larger clonotype sits a single base away.

Collaborating institutions collected whole blood in K2EDTA tubes following their own protocols. Collaborator samples were shipped for TCRbeta analysis as frozen whole blood, isolated PBMCs, or DNA extracted from either sample type. The immunoSEQ Assay, a bias-controlled multiplex PCR, was used to amplify TCRbeta CDR3 regions from genomic DNA. The authors' analysis ran thus. The number of nucleated cells in each sample was estimated from the amplification of reference gene primers within the assay. Sequence reads were collapsed and filtered to measure the absolute abundance of every unique TCRbeta CDR3 rearrangement. For each sample, productive Simpson clonality was calculated by taking the square root of Simpson's diversity index across productive rearrangements. Sourced from immuneACCESS, this table was stored by TCRdb with only in-frame sequences that have V and J called. A share of the clones is absent; for the studies checked, an unresolved V gene accounts for under half, and the remainder has no known explanation. The V and J calls and clone size come from that table; D and trimming were worked out from the DNA. This sample comprises about 120,000 clones, about 87% of them detected only once. The top ten clonotypes cover just under 30% of the sample.

Sequences were obtained from peripheral blood. This TCR derives from a woman in her 70s with acute or convalescent COVID-19. Recombination connected TRBV10-3 to TRBJ1-2; TRBD1 aligns with 7 central bases. The CDR3 region reads CAISVDRAGYGYTF. DNA sequence: TGTGCCATCAGTGTAGACAGGGCGGGGTATGGCTACACCTTC.